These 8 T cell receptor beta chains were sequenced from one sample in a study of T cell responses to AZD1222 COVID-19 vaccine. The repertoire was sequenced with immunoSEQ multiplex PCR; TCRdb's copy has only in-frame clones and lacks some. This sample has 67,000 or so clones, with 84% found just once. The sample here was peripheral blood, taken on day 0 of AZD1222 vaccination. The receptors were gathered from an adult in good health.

CDR3 nucleotides: TGTGCCAGCAGTTACTTCACAAACACCGGGGAGCTGTTTTTT. The encoded protein is CASSYFTNTGELFF. The rearrangement links TRBV6-2 or TRBV6-3 to TRBJ2-2; no clear D gene. The CDR3 consists of 14 residues. V was pared by 1 base and J by 2 bases, with 5 bases between. CDR1 and CDR2 (germline): MNHEY, SVGEGT.

The CDR3 sequence is CASSLGVGTFNEQFF. CDR3 DNA: TGTGCCAGCAGCTTAGGAGTCGGGACCTTTAATGAGCAGTTCTTC. V is TRBV7-9 and J is TRBJ2-1; possibly TRBD1 or TRBD2 for D (5 bases each). The germline V and J ends were trimmed by 1 base and 7 bases, with 14 bases remaining between them. The CDR3 consists of 15 residues. Germline CDR1 reads SEHNR; CDR2 reads FQNEAQ (reference sequence).

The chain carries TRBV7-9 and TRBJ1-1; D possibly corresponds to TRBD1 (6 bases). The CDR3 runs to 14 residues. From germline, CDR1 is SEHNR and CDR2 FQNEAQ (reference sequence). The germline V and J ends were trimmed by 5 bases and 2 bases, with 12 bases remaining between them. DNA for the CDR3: TGTGCCAGCAGCACCCAGGGGCCCAACACTGAAGCTTTCTTT. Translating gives CASSTQGPNTEAFF.

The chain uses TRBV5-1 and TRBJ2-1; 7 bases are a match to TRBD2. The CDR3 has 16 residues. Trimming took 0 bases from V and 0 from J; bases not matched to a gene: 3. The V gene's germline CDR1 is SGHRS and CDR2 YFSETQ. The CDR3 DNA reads TGCGCCAGCAGCTTGGATGCGGGGGACTCCTACAATGAGCAGTTCTTC. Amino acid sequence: CASSLDAGDSYNEQFF.

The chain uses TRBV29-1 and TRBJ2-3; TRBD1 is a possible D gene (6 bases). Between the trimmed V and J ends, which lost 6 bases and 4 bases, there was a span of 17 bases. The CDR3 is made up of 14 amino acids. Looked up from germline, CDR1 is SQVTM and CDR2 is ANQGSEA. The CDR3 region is CSVATGTTADTQYF. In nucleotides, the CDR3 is TGCAGCGTCGCAACTGGGACAACAGCAGATACGCAGTATTTT.

CDR3: CASSLVGYMNTGELFF. In DNA form, the CDR3 reads TGTGCCAGCAGCTTGGTCGGGTACATGAACACCGGGGAGCTGTTTTTT. This chain connects TRBV5-4 to TRBJ2-2; no clear D gene. The V gene lost 0 bases and the J gene lost 1 base, with 10 bases spanning the gap. Germline CDR1 is SGHNT and CDR2 is YYREEE (reference sequence). The CDR3 is made up of 16 amino acids.

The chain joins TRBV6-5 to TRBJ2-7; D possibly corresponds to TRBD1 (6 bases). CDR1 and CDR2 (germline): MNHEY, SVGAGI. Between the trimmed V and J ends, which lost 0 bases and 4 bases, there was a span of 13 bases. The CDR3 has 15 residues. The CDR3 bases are TGTGCCAGCAGTTACTCGATGATGGGGGCTTACGAGCAGTACTTC. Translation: CASSYSMMGAYEQYF.

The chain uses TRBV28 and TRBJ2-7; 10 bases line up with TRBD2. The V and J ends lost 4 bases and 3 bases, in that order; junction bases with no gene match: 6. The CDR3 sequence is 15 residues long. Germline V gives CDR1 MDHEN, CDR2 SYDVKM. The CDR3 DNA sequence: TGTGCCAGCAGTTCTTCTAGCGGGGGCCACTACGAGCAGTACTTC. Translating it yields CASSSSSGGHYEQYF.